The 18 T cell receptor beta chains below were found in one sample sequenced in a study of blood T cell repertoires in COVID-19. This table comes from immunoSEQ multiplex PCR, and its TCRdb copy is limited to in-frame clones, with some not included. The data contain some 20,000 clones, less than 95% of them singletons. Sequencing was done on a sample of peripheral blood. The receptors come from a man aged 70 or older with acute or convalescent COVID-19.

The chain's CDR3 is CASITSGGTDTQYF. Here the CDR3 DNA reads TGTGCCAGTATTACTAGCGGGGGGACAGATACGCAGTATTTT. This chain links TRBV6-6 with TRBJ2-3; 12 nucleotides line up with TRBD2. The CDR3 contains 14 residues. Unmatched junction bases numbered 4, after V lost 9 bases and J lost 3 bases. Germline V gene data show CDR1 as MNHNY and CDR2 as SVGAGI (reference sequence).

This clone was counted a single time. J is TRBJ2-3 and V is TRBV7-2, with 8 bases lining up with TRBD2. With V trimmed by 2 bases and J by 1 base, 2 bases remained unmatched. CDR3 size: 15 residues. Germline V gene lookup returns CDR1 SGHTA and CDR2 FQGNSA. CDR3 protein: CASSLTSGRTDTQYF. The CDR3 DNA sequence: TGTGCCAGCAGCTTAACTAGCGGACGCACAGATACGCAGTATTTT. The full variable domain, its missing parts supplied by reference TRBV7-2 and TRBJ2-3, is GAGVSQSPSNKVTEKGKDVELRCDPISGHTALYWYRQSLGQGLEFLIYFQGNSAPDKSGLPSDRFSAERTGGSVSTLTIQRTQQEDSAVYLCASSLTSGRTDTQYFGPGTRLTVL.

DNA for the CDR3: TGTGCCAGCTCACCACAGAAGGGAGTCACTGAAGCTTTCTTT. As protein: CASSPQKGVTEAFF. The J gene is TRBJ1-1, the V gene TRBV18; D unresolved. Germline V gene lookup returns CDR1 KGHSH and CDR2 LQKENI. V shed 1 base and J shed 4 bases, with 10 bases lying between them. CDR3 size: 14 residues.

The chain carries TRBV18 and TRBJ1-5, with a tentative D call TRBD1 (5 bases). In germline, CDR1 is KGHSH, CDR2 LQKENI. The CDR3 loop spans 16 amino acids. The ends were cut back, 0 bases at V and 5 bases at J, with 14 bases in the middle. This chain's CDR3 is CASSPPDTGGDQPQHF. The CDR3 bases are TGTGCCAGCTCACCACCAGATACAGGCGGTGATCAGCCCCAGCATTTT.

The chain recombines TRBV18 with TRBJ2-1, with TRBD1 as a possible D gene (5 bases). The CDR3 runs 14 residues. Germline-derived CDR1 and CDR2 are KGHSH and LQKENI. V was pared by 0 bases and J by 4 bases, with 7 bases between. The CDR3 spells CASSPPDRYNEQFF. CDR3 in DNA: TGTGCCAGCTCACCACCCGACAGATACAATGAGCAGTTCTTC.

This chain uses TRBV2 with TRBJ2-7; TRBD1 might be the D (6 bases). Germline values: CDR1 SNHLY, CDR2 FYNNEI. The CDR3 contains 15 residues. Trimming pared 6 bases from V and 2 bases from J, leaving 17 bases between. The chain's CDR3 is CASRKGRGTPYEQYF. DNA for the CDR3: TGTGCCAGCAGGAAGGGGAGAGGGACACCCTACGAGCAGTACTTC. Together with reference TRBV2 and TRBJ2-7, the CDR3 gives the full variable domain: EPEVTQTPSHQVTQMGQEVILRCVPISNHLYFYWYRQILGQKVEFLVSFYNNEISEKSEIFDDQFSVERPDGSNFTLKIRSTKLEDSAMYFCASRKGRGTPYEQYFGPGTRLTVT.

The genes are TRBV7-2 and TRBJ2-1, with D perhaps matching TRBD1 (5 bases). From germline, CDR1 is SGHTA and CDR2 FQGNSA. There are 14 residues in the CDR3. V was pared by 5 bases and J by 3 bases, with 11 bases between. CDR3 region: CASSGQGFYNEQFF. CDR3 nucleotides: TGTGCCAGCAGCGGTCAGGGTTTCTACAATGAGCAGTTCTTC.

The chain has TRBV27 and TRBJ1-2; 7 bases match TRBD1. V dropped 3 bases and J dropped 8; count of bases not matched to a gene: 6. Germline CDR1 and CDR2: MNHEY and SMNVEV (reference sequence). This CDR3 has 13 amino acids. The CDR3 sequence: CASSFVAGGGYTF. The DNA of the CDR3 is TGTGCCAGCAGTTTCGTGGCAGGGGGGGGCTACACCTTC.

V gene TRBV5-1 combines with J gene TRBJ2-3, with 7 bases fitting TRBD2. The J segment lost 4 bases and the V segment lost 2 bases, leaving 10 bases of the junction unmatched. Germline V gene lookup returns CDR1 SGHRS and CDR2 YFSETQ. CDR3 length: 16 amino acids. CDR3 DNA: TGCGCCAGCAGCTTAGGATCTAGCGGTCTTTCAGATACGCAGTATTTT. Protein product: CASSLGSSGLSDTQYF. Looking up the rest from reference TRBV5-1 and TRBJ2-3 gives the full variable domain: KAGVTQTPRYLIKTRGQQVTLSCSPISGHRSVSWYQQTPGQGLQFLFEYFSETQRNKGNFPGRFSGRQFSNSRSEMNVSTLELGDSALYLCASSLGSSGLSDTQYFGPGTRLTVL.

V gene TRBV10-3 combines with J gene TRBJ2-3; D may be TRBD2 (6 bases). The CDR3 is 14 amino acids. The V end was cut by 8 bases, the J end by 2 bases, with 14 bases between. Per germline, CDR1 ENHRY and CDR2 SYGVKD. In DNA form, the CDR3 reads TGTGCCATCGCGGGGCAAACTTACACAGATACGCAGTATTTT. This gives the protein CAIAGQTYTDTQYF.

This clone was seen once. The chain joins TRBV7-2 to TRBJ1-2; no clear D. The germline V and J ends were trimmed by 6 bases and 4 bases, with 18 bases remaining between them. Per the germline V gene, CDR1 is SGHTA and CDR2 is FQGNSA. CDR3 length equals 15 residues. The CDR3 protein is CASRPYTVDSYGYTF. Written as DNA, the CDR3 is TGTGCCAGCAGACCCTACACAGTGGATAGCTATGGCTACACCTTC.

This clone was seen just once. The rearrangement uses TRBV25-1 and TRBJ2-1; TRBD1 matches 10 bases. This CDR3 is 15 amino acids long. Losses at the gene ends were 6 bases for V and 4 bases for J; bases not matched to a gene: 6. Germline-derived CDR1 and CDR2 are MGHDK and SYGVNS. This CDR3 is CASRTGGVMYNEQFF. The CDR3 DNA reads TGTGCCAGCAGGACAGGGGGCGTAATGTACAATGAGCAGTTCTTC.

This sequence joins TRBV24-1 and TRBJ2-7, with D perhaps TRBD1 (6 bases). V lost 9 bases to trimming and J lost 7 bases, with 18 bases between them. CDR3 length equals 13 residues. The germline CDR1 and CDR2 sequences are KGHDR and SFDVKD. CDR3 bases: TGTGCCACCGGAACAGGGCCTGTACAAGAGCAGTACTTC. Translation gives CATGTGPVQEQYF.

The J gene is TRBJ2-3, the V gene TRBV3-1 (or the pseudogene TRBV3-2); 9 nucleotides match TRBD1. The CDR3 has 17 residues. The germline CDR1 and CDR2 sequences are LGHDT and YNNKEL (reference sequence). The V gene end was trimmed by 5 bases and the J gene end by 0 bases; junction bases not matched to a gene: 9. CDR3 residues: CASSKDRGVSSTDTQYF. CDR3 in DNA: TGTGCCAGCAGCAAGGACAGGGGAGTCAGCAGCACAGATACGCAGTATTTT.

The rearrangement links TRBV11-2 to TRBJ2-3; 9 bases map to TRBD1. Trimming removed 4 bases from V and 10 bases from J; junction bases left unmatched: 6. The CDR3 spans 13 residues. Germline V CDR1 and CDR2: SGHAT, FQNNGV. The CDR3 DNA follows: TGTGCCAGCAGCTCAAAAACAGGGGGCTCGCAGTATTTT. It specifies CASSSKTGGSQYF.

This chain links TRBV5-5 with TRBJ2-3, with 7 positions matching TRBD2. The CDR3 consists of 17 residues. With V trimmed by 0 bases and J by 3 bases, 10 bases remained unmatched. The germline gives CDR1 SGHKS, CDR2 YYEKEE (reference sequence). The CDR3 nucleotides read TGTGCCAGCAGCTTGGCCCCTAGCGGACTACGAACAGATACGCAGTATTTT. It yields the protein CASSLAPSGLRTDTQYF.

This sequence joins TRBV19 and TRBJ2-2, with 12 bases fitting TRBD1. This CDR3 comprises 16 residues. Per the germline V gene, CDR1 is LNHDA and CDR2 is SQIVND (reference sequence). V lost 5 bases to trimming and J lost 6 bases; unmatched junction nucleotides: 7. The CDR3, as DNA: TGTGCCAGTAGTGGCCCGGGACAGGGGGCGCCCGGGGAGCTGTTTTTT. Its translation is CASSGPGQGAPGELFF.

The CDR3 sequence is CASSKVRRGRNSPLHF. Here the CDR3 DNA reads TGTGCCAGCAGCAAAGTACGCAGGGGGAGGAATTCACCCCTCCACTTT. V usage is TRBV21-1 and J usage is TRBJ1-6; TRBD1 reflects the table's D call only, with no check against the DNA. TRBV21-1 is described as a pseudogene. This CDR3 spans 16 amino acids.